This record covers a single TCR beta chain. The entry originates in a study of Ad26.COV2.S vaccination and SARS-CoV-2 variants. Germline loops: CDR1 SGDLS, CDR2 YYNGEE. This CDR3 is 15 amino acids long. Trimming removed 0 bases at V and 2 bases at J, with 12 bases between. Only in-frame clones appear in the TCRdb table, and some are missing; sequencing was by immunoSEQ multiplex PCR. The sample records over 90,000 clones, about three quarters being singletons. Material: peripheral blood, obtained after recovery from COVID-19. This rearrangement joins TRBV9 to TRBJ2-7; D might be TRBD1 (6 bases). The sequence derives from a human donor who had recovered from COVID-19. The CDR3 protein is CASSVDLDSTYEQYF. The CDR3 DNA reads TGTGCCAGCAGCGTAGATCTGGACAGTACCTACGAGCAGTACTTC.